This T cell receptor (beta chain) was identified in a study of shared clonotypes between healthy human individuals (dated by TCRdb to between 2020 and 2021). Context from the whole study: The cohort comprised two women and a few men aged 18 to 49 years. For each donor, three plates each were used for CD4 naive and CD4 memory, two plates were used for CD8 naive, and one plate was used for CD8 memory. To increase sequencing depth and limit assay-specific biases, TCR repertoire library preparation and sequencing were carried out by different laboratories using diverse techniques. Blood TCR repertoires of five healthy adults were deeply sequenced to estimate repertoire size and the extent of clonotype sharing between individuals. Leukapheresis yielded between about 0.94 and 10 billion PBMCs per donor. General study outcomes and caveats: When four donors were compared, the shared fraction of clonotypes was 5% to 6.5% for naive CD4, 3.5% to 4% for naive CD8, more than 2% for memory CD4, and 0.3% to 0.5% for memory CD8. Rarefaction of sorted-subset datasets indicated incomplete sequencing despite the large sequencing depth. Sampling was restricted to blood, and TCR repertoires in tissue are likely to differ from TCR repertoires in blood. Pairwise subsampling led to the expectation that sequencing depth would affect the degree of clonotype sharing among donors. Because the study included a small number of donors, the genetic and exposure-history diversity represented was limited. Estimated clonotype richness was generally larger for naive than for memory subsets. Higher generation probabilities were observed for clonotypes shared by all four sorted-subset donors than for non-shared clonotypes.

Using the deep immunoSEQ assay, TCR CDR3 regions were amplified from genomic DNA by multiplex PCR. Genomic DNA extracted from each cell subset was distributed evenly over all wells of several immunoSEQ 96-well plates, and each plate served as one replicate. For sorted subsets, each replicate PCR was loaded with about 0.2 ug genomic DNA, equivalent to about 30,000 T cell genomes. Purified libraries were quantified with a Qubit 3.0 fluorometer, sized on a Bioanalyzer 2100, and re-quantified with the KAPA Library Quantification kit. Every immunoSEQ 96-well plate was sequenced on a dedicated single-read 150-cycle Illumina NextSeq 550 flow cell. The original methods were these. Because only junctional sequences without quality scores were contained in the immunoSEQ output, filtering matching that applied to full-length reads could not be performed. Sequences were annotated with PyIR, a Python wrapper for IgBLAST v1.9, and V/J genes and CDR3 were assigned using IMGT germline references. Reads were removed for weak V/J assignments (E-value above 1e-6), missing CDR3, stop codons, out-of-frame junctions, or ambiguous translated residues. V3J clonotypes were defined as sequences sharing an identical inferred V gene, J gene, and CDR3 amino acid sequence. Percentage overlap between repertoires was calculated by dividing the number of shared unique clonotypes by the size of the smaller repertoire. RTK rarefaction, the Chao1 estimator, and Recon v2.1 estimates of unobserved clonotypes were used to assess repertoire richness. OLGA was used to compute generation probabilities for all TCRbeta clonotypes that the gDNA method yielded from a handful of donors. What TCRdb holds here is the immuneACCESS table cut down to in-frame rearrangements. Part of the clones is not present; checked against another copy, under half of the missing clones reflect an unresolved V gene, and the others are unexplained. That table furnishes V, J and clone size, whereas the DNA furnished D and trimming. Across this sample there are 2,500,000 or so clones, with around 90% seen only once. More than 0.35% of the sample goes to the ten largest clones.

On this clone: Its antigen specificity is not known. The record has no base qualities; no much larger clone is one base away. The same CDR3 can be traced to other DNA sequences in this sample.

Healthy HIV-negative adults with no recently reported acute infections or vaccinations were included as donors. Every donor was a Caucasian adult living in Nashville, Tennessee, USA. CD4+ T cells were enriched through magnetic negative selection, after which naive cells were positively selected on CD45RA and the remaining negative fraction served as the memory subset. Blood was obtained by leukapheresis, after which PBMCs were separated by Ficoll-Histopaque density gradient centrifugation and cryopreserved in liquid nitrogen vapor phase. Analytical flow cytometry was used to check the purity and quantity of every magnetically sorted T cell population. Genomic DNA was isolated from each sorted fraction and quantified by UV absorbance on a Nanodrop 2000c. CDR1 and CDR2 are read off the germline V gene as LGHNA and YSLEER. Compared with germline, V lacks 3 bases and J lacks 10 bases; bases without a gene match: 5. The CDR3 sequence holds 14 residues, the cysteine and phenylalanine included. Only CDR3 DNA is held: 42 bases, read in frame from base 1.

The sequencing input was naive CD4+ T cells from PBMCs. The cell subset or site label, as the study defines it: CD45RA+ positively selected. The TCR sequence derives from a man younger than 30 in good health. Some clones in this sample may be carry-over from other donors' samples. This sequence uses TRBV4-3 and TRBJ2-1, with 11 middle bases fitting TRBD2. CDR3 sequence: CASSQGLAVNEQFF. In nucleotides, the sequence is TGCGCCAGCAGCCAGGGACTAGCGGTAAACGAGCAGTTCTTC.